Listed below are T cell receptor beta chains from one sample, sequenced in a study of T cells in Graves' hyperthyroidism and ophthalmopathy. TCRdb recomputed calls from the multiplex PCR reads with MiXCR, one row per CDR3 protein. Among 550,000 to 700,000 distinct CDR3 sequences listed, roughly 14% were seen once. Sequenced material: blood. The receptors derive from a woman aged 40-49 years with Graves' ophthalmopathy. The CDR3 runs from the conserved cysteine through the conserved F or W. A D gene is named only where the DNA matches it firmly. Clone size is given for some rows only: seen once, a few or many times, or a class if the clone is expanded.

17	.	many	TRBV15	TRBJ2-5	CATSSAQTRGPQETQYF	TGTGCCACCAGCAGCGCCCAAACGAGGGGCCCCCAAGAGACCCAGTACTTC
11	.	many	TRBV6-1	TRBJ2-7	CASSELYHWYF	TGTGCCAGCAGTGAACTATATCACTGGTACTTC
14	.	many	TRBV7-9	TRBJ1-1	CASSQGFVNTEAFF	TGTGCCAGCAGCCAGGGTTTCGTCAACACTGAAGCTTTCTTT
15	TRBD2	many	TRBV5-1	TRBJ2-7	CASSLIPGGLYEQYF	TGCGCCAGCAGTCTAATACCGGGAGGCCTCTACGAGCAGTACTTC
15	.	.	TRBV6-2/TRBV6-3	TRBJ2-7	CASSPLTELSYEQYF	TGTGCCAGCTCACCACTTACAGAGTTGTCCTACGAGCAGTACTTC
16	TRBD1	many	TRBV20-1	TRBJ1-1	CSAEGARQPMNTEAFF	TGCAGTGCCGAGGGGGCGAGACAGCCGATGAACACTGAAGCTTTCTTT
15	.	many	TRBV28	TRBJ1-5	CASSFPGILNQPQHF	TGTGCCAGCAGTTTCCCCGGGATCCTCAATCAGCCCCAGCATTTT
17	TRBD2	.	TRBV4-2	TRBJ2-5	CASSQDFLAEAQETQYF	TGTGCCAGCAGCCAAGATTTCCTAGCGGAAGCACAAGAGACCCAGTACTTC
16	TRBD1	.	TRBV20-1	TRBJ2-3	CSARKIGQGITDTQYF	TGCAGTGCTAGAAAAATTGGACAGGGGATCACAGATACGCAGTATTTT
12	.	.	TRBV7-2	TRBJ2-7	CASSLEGSAGLF	TGTGCCAGCAGTTTGGAAGGGTCGGCGGGCCTTTTC
13	.	.	TRBV6-1	TRBJ1-1	CASRQELNTEAFF	TGTGCCAGCAGACAAGAACTAAACACTGAAGCTTTCTTT
16	.	many	TRBV20-1	TRBJ2-7	CSASPSGLAFSYEQYF	TGCAGTGCTAGCCCTTCGGGGCTAGCCTTCTCCTACGAGCAGTACTTC
13	.	many	TRBV30	TRBJ2-2	CAWSGQDTGELFF	TGTGCCTGGAGTGGGCAGGACACCGGGGAGCTGTTTTTT
15	TRBD2	few	TRBV7-2	TRBJ2-2	CASSLLSGRVGELFF	TGTGCCAGCAGCTTACTTAGCGGGAGGGTCGGGGAGCTGTTTTTT
13	.	many	TRBV20-1	TRBJ2-7	CSASFGVSYEQYF	TGCAGTGCTAGTTTTGGGGTCTCCTACGAGCAGTACTTC
15	.	few	TRBV30	TRBJ2-5	CAWSVGRVLGETQYF	TGTGCCTGGAGTGTAGGTAGGGTTCTAGGAGAGACCCAGTACTTC
16	TRBD2	many	TRBV11-1	TRBJ2-7	CASSLGSGLATYEQYF	TGTGCCAGCAGCTTAGGGAGCGGACTAGCGACATACGAGCAGTACTTC
13	TRBD1	many	TRBV30	TRBJ2-5	CAWSQGAGETQYF	TGTGCCTGGTCACAGGGGGCGGGTGAGACCCAGTACTTC
14	.	few	TRBV19	TRBJ2-7	CASSMWGRAYEQYF	TGTGCCAGTAGTATGTGGGGAAGAGCCTACGAGCAGTACTTC
14	.	.	TRBV6-5	TRBJ2-5	CASSYQRVAKTQYF	TGTGCCAGCAGTTACCAAAGGGTGGCCAAGACCCAGTACTTC